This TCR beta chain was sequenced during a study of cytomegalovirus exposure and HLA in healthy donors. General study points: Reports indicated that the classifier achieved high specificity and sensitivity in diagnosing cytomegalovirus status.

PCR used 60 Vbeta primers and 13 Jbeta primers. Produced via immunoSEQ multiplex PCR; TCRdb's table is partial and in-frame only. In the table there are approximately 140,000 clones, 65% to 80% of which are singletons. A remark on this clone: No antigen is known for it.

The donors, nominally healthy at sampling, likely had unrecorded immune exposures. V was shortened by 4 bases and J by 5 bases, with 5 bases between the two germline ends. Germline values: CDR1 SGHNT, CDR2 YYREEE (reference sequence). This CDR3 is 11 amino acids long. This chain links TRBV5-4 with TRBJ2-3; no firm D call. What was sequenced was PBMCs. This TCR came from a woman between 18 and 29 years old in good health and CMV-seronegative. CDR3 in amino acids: CASSGQDTQYF. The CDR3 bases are TGTGCCAGCAGCGGCCAAGATACGCAGTATTTT.